The entry below describes one T cell receptor (beta chain). The antigen is unknown. The DNA ends 3 residues before the CDR3 does, and the rest of the CDR3 is filled in from the germline J gene. The data derive from a study of T cells in women clearing cervical HPV infection. As for the study in general: Cases were women with histologically confirmed HPV16-related CIN3 or worse, including a couple of invasive cancers. For cases, blood was sampled a median roughly 150 days after lesion detection, interquartile range roughly 80 to 230 days. Study-level points and caveats: Cases and controls were distinguished at AUC 0.83 by richness and V genes. CIN3+ cases had significantly higher TCR richness than controls; evenness did not differ.

TCRdb's table, derived via immunoSEQ multiplex PCR, lists solely in-frame clones and lacks some. This repertoire includes around 20,000 clones. Germline V gene data show CDR1 as DFQATT and CDR2 as SNEGSKA (reference sequence). This CDR3 contains 14 residues. Trimming took 5 bases from V and 2 from J; bases not matched to a gene: 7. The chain couples TRBV20-1 to TRBJ2-7; 9 nucleotides line up with TRBD1. The specimen sequenced was blood buffy coat. The sequence was collected from a woman aged 18 to 75 with a cervical HPV16 infection that either progressed to CIN3+ or cleared (not recorded which). The CDR3 bases that were read are TGCAGTGCTGGACAGGGGACCCCCCCCTACGAG. Its translation is CSAGQGTPPYE. The whole CDR3 reads CSAGQGTPPYEQYF.